Below are 16 T cell receptor beta chains sequenced from a single sample in a study of cytomegalovirus exposure and HLA in healthy donors. This PCR relied on a set of 60 Vbeta primers and 13 Jbeta primers. Libraries were prepared by immunoSEQ multiplex PCR; TCRdb keeps only in-frame clonotypes and omits some of them. The table lists 100,000 to 150,000 clones, roughly four fifths of them singletons. The sample consisted of PBMCs. These receptors were obtained from a woman in her fifties or sixties in good health and CMV-seropositive.

This clone was seen only a few times. This chain joins TRBV30 and TRBJ1-5; TRBD1 agrees at 7 bases. Trimming at V came to 2 bases and at J to 9 bases, leaving 7 bases not matched to a gene. Germline loops: CDR1 GTSNPN, CDR2 SVGIG (reference sequence). This CDR3 contains 13 residues. CDR3 DNA: TGTGCCTGGAGTAGACAGGGTGGAGGGCCCCAGCATTTT. It specifies CAWSRQGGGPQHF.

V usage is TRBV7-9 and J usage is TRBJ2-7, with TRBD1 identical over 8 bases. CDR1 is SEHNR and CDR2 is FQNEAQ in the germline V gene (reference sequence). The CDR3 sequence is 17 residues long. Trimming cost V 5 bases and J 2 bases; bases outside gene matches: 14. DNA of the CDR3: TGTGCCAGCAGCCCTCGTCGGCAAGGACAGGGAGCCTACGAGCAGTACTTC. Its translation: CASSPRRQGQGAYEQYF.

This chain joins TRBV7-2 and TRBJ1-1, with D possibly matching TRBD1 (5 bases). Trimming removed 5 bases at V and 0 bases at J, with 13 bases between. CDR3 length: 15 residues. Germline-derived CDR1 and CDR2 are SGHTA and FQGNSA. CDR3 protein: CASSLQGSLNTEAFF. The CDR3 nucleotides read TGTGCCAGCAGCCTCCAGGGCTCCCTGAACACTGAAGCTTTCTTT. Using reference TRBV7-2 and TRBJ1-1 for the parts outside the CDR3, the full variable domain is GAGVSQSPSNKVTEKGKDVELRCDPISGHTALYWYRQSLGQGLEFLIYFQGNSAPDKSGLPSDRFSAERTGGSVSTLTIQRTQQEDSAVYLCASSLQGSLNTEAFFGQGTRLTVV.

The chain recombines TRBV18 with TRBJ2-5; possibly TRBD1 for D (5 bases). CDR3 size: 13 residues. The V and J ends lost 6 bases and 9 bases respectively, with 17 bases between them. In germline, CDR1 is KGHSH, CDR2 LQKENI. The DNA of the CDR3 is TGTGCCAGCTCTTCAGACGGGCCCAGGGCCCAGTACTTC. This gives the protein CASSSDGPRAQYF.

The V call is TRBV15, the J call TRBJ2-3; 7 bases are shared with TRBD1. The V and J ends lost 0 bases and 4 bases, in that order; junction bases with no gene match: 7. CDR3 size: 16 residues. CDR1 is LNHNV, CDR2 YYDKDF, per germline (reference sequence). CDR3 region: CATSRDLRQGPDTQYF. The CDR3 bases are TGTGCCACCAGCAGAGATCTGAGACAGGGACCAGATACGCAGTATTTT.

The chain is built from TRBV6-1 and TRBJ1-5; D gene unclear. Trimming removed 2 bases from V and 1 base from J, with 9 bases in between. There are 15 residues in the CDR3. CDR1 is MNHNS and CDR2 is SASEGT in the germline V gene. CDR3 bases: TGTGCCAGCAGTGAACGACTTGGGAGCAATCAGCCCCAGCATTTT. Its translation: CASSERLGSNQPQHF.

The rearrangement uses TRBV7-9 and TRBJ1-6; 9 bases match TRBD1. This CDR3 has 12 amino acids. Germline assignment: CDR1 SEHNR and CDR2 FQNEAQ (reference sequence). The trim removed 11 bases at V and 10 bases at J, leaving 6 bases unmatched. CDR3 residues: CAAGQGWSPLHF. In DNA form, the CDR3 reads TGTGCCGCGGGACAGGGCTGGTCACCCCTCCACTTT.

This rearrangement joins TRBV4-2 to TRBJ2-5; maybe TRBD2 (5 bases). This CDR3 has 15 residues. Germline CDR1 is LGHNA and CDR2 is YNFKEQ. V dropped 0 bases and J dropped 1 base, with 9 bases sitting between them. This CDR3 reads CASSQDSRGQETQYF. Here the CDR3 DNA reads TGTGCCAGCAGCCAAGATTCACGGGGCCAAGAGACCCAGTACTTC.

CDR3 nucleotides: TGCAGCGTTGACACTCAGAGAGGAGAGCAGTACTTC. This gives the protein CSVDTQRGEQYF. The chain carries TRBV29-1 and TRBJ2-7; no clear D. Germline lookup yields CDR1 SQVTM and CDR2 ANQGSEA. This CDR3 is 12 amino acids long. Trimming removed 3 bases at V and 7 bases at J, with 13 bases between.

The chain is built from TRBV10-3 and TRBJ1-4, with a possible D match to TRBD1 (6 bases). Germline lookup yields CDR1 ENHRY and CDR2 SYGVKD. V shed 10 bases and J shed 3 bases, with 15 bases lying between them. This CDR3 region has 14 residues. CDR3 DNA: TGTGCCACACGTAAAGGGGGTCCTAATGAAAAACTGTTTTTT. Amino acids: CATRKGGPNEKLFF.

This chain joins TRBV28 and TRBJ2-6, with D possibly TRBD2 on 7 matching bases. The length of the CDR3 is 18 residues. V was trimmed by 2 bases and J by 1 base, leaving 15 bases between them. Germline CDR1 reads MDHEN; CDR2 reads SYDVKM. As DNA, the CDR3 is TGTGCCAGCAGTTTAGGGGAAGGGGGGGAGTCTGGGGCCAACGTCCTGACTTTC. Translation gives CASSLGEGGESGANVLTF.

The chain couples TRBV12-5 to TRBJ2-5; 7 nucleotides match TRBD2. Trimming cost V 0 bases and J 5 bases; bases outside gene matches: 9. Germline V gives CDR1 LGHNT, CDR2 FRNRAP. This CDR3 comprises 16 residues. Here the CDR3 DNA reads TGTGCTAGTGGTTTGGTAACGGGGGGAGGAAGGGAGACCCAGTACTTC. The encoded protein is CASGLVTGGGRETQYF.

Details on this clone: This CDR3 is also generated by other DNA sequences in the sample. The V and J genes are TRBV9 and TRBJ2-2; 7 bases are a match to TRBD1. This CDR3 comprises 14 residues. The germline V gene has CDR1 SGDLS and CDR2 YYNGEE. Trimming took 4 bases from V and 4 from J; bases not matched to a gene: 4. The CDR3 DNA reads as TGTGCCAGCAGCCGAACAGGGGTCACCGGGGAGCTGTTTTTT. Encoded protein: CASSRTGVTGELFF.

This sequence joins TRBV5-6 and TRBJ2-2, with D perhaps TRBD2 (6 bases). In germline, CDR1 is SGHDT, CDR2 YYEEEE. This CDR3 spans 16 amino acids. The germline V and J ends were trimmed by 4 bases and 5 bases, with 18 bases remaining between them. CDR3 in DNA: TGTGCCAGCAGCGCAGGAGGAGGGTTTTGGACCGGGGAGCTGTTTTTT. Translating it yields CASSAGGGFWTGELFF.

This clone was detected only a few times. The rearrangement links TRBV6-5 to TRBJ1-6; 9 bases agree with TRBD1. Germline CDR1 is MNHEY and CDR2 is SVGAGI. This CDR3 is built from 16 residues. V shed 4 bases, J shed 7 bases, and the junction held 8 bases outside the gene matches. CDR3 protein: CASSWGGQGGNSPLHF. The CDR3 DNA reads as TGTGCCAGCAGTTGGGGGGGACAGGGAGGCAATTCACCCCTCCACTTT.

CDR3 bases: TGTGCCAGCAGTGCCGGGGACAGATACACCGGGGAGCTGTTTTTT. As protein: CASSAGDRYTGELFF. The genes are TRBV28 and TRBJ2-2; 7 nucleotides match TRBD1. This CDR3 region has 15 residues. The J segment lost 3 bases and the V segment lost 5 bases, leaving 6 bases of the junction unmatched. Looked up from germline, CDR1 is MDHEN and CDR2 is SYDVKM.